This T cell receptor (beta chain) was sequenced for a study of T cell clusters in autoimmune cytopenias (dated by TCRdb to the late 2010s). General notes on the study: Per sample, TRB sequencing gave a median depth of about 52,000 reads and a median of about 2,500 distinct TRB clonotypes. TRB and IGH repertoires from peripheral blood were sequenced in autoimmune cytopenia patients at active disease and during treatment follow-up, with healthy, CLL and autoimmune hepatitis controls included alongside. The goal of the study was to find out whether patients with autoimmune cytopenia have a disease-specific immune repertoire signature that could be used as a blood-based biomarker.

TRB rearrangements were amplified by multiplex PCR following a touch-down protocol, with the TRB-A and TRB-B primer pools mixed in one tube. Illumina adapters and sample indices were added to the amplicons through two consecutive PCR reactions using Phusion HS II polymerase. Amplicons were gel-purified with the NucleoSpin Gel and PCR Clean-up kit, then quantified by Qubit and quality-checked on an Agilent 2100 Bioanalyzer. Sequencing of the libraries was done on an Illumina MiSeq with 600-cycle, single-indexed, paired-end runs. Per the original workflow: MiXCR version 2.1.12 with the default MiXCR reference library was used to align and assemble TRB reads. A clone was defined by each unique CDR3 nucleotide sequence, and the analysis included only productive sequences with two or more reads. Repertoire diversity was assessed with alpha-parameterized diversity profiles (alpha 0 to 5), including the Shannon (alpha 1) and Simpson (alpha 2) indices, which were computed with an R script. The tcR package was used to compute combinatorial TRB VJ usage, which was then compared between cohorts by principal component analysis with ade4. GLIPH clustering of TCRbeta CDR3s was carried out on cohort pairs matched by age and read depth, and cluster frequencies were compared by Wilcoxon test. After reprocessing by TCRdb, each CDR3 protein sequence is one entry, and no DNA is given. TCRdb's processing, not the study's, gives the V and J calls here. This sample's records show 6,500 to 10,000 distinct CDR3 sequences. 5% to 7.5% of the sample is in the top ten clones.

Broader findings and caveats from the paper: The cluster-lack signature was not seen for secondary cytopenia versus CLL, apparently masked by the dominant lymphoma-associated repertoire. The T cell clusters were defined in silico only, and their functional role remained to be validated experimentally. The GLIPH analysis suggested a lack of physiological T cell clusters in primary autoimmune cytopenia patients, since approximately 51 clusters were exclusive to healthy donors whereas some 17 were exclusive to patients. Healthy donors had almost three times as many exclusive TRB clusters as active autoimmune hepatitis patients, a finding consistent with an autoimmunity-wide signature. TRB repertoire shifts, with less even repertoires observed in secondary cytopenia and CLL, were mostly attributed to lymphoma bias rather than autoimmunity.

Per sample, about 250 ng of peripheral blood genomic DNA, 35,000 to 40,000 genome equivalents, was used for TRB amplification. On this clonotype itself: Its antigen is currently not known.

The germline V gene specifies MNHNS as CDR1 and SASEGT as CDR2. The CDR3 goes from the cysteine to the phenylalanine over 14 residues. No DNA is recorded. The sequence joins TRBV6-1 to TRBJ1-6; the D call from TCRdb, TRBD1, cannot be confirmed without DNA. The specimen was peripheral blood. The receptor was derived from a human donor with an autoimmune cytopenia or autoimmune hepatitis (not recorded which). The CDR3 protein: CASSYSGGNSPLHF.